A selection of T cell receptor beta chains follows, all from one sample in a study of blood T cell repertoires in COVID-19. Measured with immunoSEQ multiplex PCR; TCRdb has only the in-frame clones, and not every one. The repertoire holds about 410,000 clones, with roughly 91% as singletons. Sample: PBMCs or T cells enriched from blood (not recorded which). The receptors were sampled from a man aged 18-30 years who had recovered from COVID-19. CDR3s include the opening cysteine and the closing phenylalanine or tryptophan. Each record gives: J gene, clone size, D gene, V gene, CDR3 protein, CDR3 DNA. The D gene is left open where the match is weak. Some rows mark clone size as missing; the rest say once, few, many or name a class of expanded clone.

>TRBJ1-4|NA|NA|TRBV18
CASSPEQGEKLFF
TGTGCCAGCTCCCCTGAACAGGGTGAAAAACTGTTTTTT
>TRBJ2-7|NA|TRBD1|TRBV19
CATDPGQDYEQYF
TGTGCCACCGATCCGGGACAGGACTACGAGCAGTACTTC
>TRBJ2-3|NA|TRBD2|TRBV2
CASRAGLGGTDTQYF
TGTGCCAGCAGGGCGGGACTAGGGGGCACAGATACGCAGTATTTT
>TRBJ2-2|NA|NA|TRBV7-3
CASSFEPGLRTGELFF
TGTGCCAGCAGCTTCGAACCGGGACTGAGGACCGGGGAGCTGTTTTTT
>TRBJ2-7|NA|NA|TRBV4-1
CASSQARWGPAYEQYF
TGCGCCAGCAGCCAAGCCCGGTGGGGGCCAGCCTACGAGCAGTACTTC
>TRBJ1-5|NA|NA|TRBV6-5
CASSRTGNTNQPQHF
TGTGCCAGCAGCCGCACCGGGAACACCAATCAGCCCCAGCATTTT
>TRBJ2-7|NA|TRBD2|TRBV5-4
CASSLDLAGYEQYF
TGTGCCAGCAGCTTGGATCTAGCGGGATACGAGCAGTACTTC
>TRBJ2-7|NA|NA|TRBV27
CASSFLTDYNYEQYF
TGTGCCAGCAGTTTTCTGACAGATTACAACTACGAGCAGTACTTC
>TRBJ2-1|NA|TRBD2|TRBV9
CASSVAGGSSYNEQFF
TGTGCCAGCAGCGTAGCGGGGGGGAGCTCCTACAATGAGCAGTTCTTC
>TRBJ2-6|once|NA|TRBV4-2
CASSQDPPSGANVLTF
TGTGCCAGCAGCCAAGATCCCCCGTCTGGGGCCAACGTCCTGACTTTC
>TRBJ1-1|NA|NA|TRBV5-4
CASSLGPVGTGNTEAFF
TGTGCCAGCAGCTTGGGGCCGGTCGGGACTGGGAACACTGAAGCTTTCTTT
>TRBJ2-1|NA|NA|TRBV7-3
CASSPRTGERDEQFF
TGTGCCAGCAGCCCGCGGACTGGAGAGCGGGATGAGCAGTTCTTC
>TRBJ1-2|NA|NA|TRBV5-6
CASSLSGSGLYGYTF
TGTGCCAGCAGCTTGTCGGGATCGGGACTCTATGGCTACACCTTC
>TRBJ1-2|NA|TRBD1|TRBV2
CASGYPGQLIYGYTF
TGTGCCAGCGGATATCCGGGACAGCTAATCTATGGCTACACCTTC
>TRBJ2-4|once|NA|TRBV27
CASSLVGAGGNIQYF
TGTGCCAGCAGTTTAGTGGGGGCAGGTGGGAACATTCAGTACTTC
>TRBJ2-7|NA|NA|TRBV6-6
CASSYGGSFTYEQYF
TGTGCCAGCAGTTACGGCGGCTCTTTCACCTACGAGCAGTACTTC
>TRBJ1-5|NA|NA|TRBV27
CATLQGWGNQPQHF
TGTGCCACCCTACAGGGTTGGGGCAATCAGCCCCAGCATTTT
>TRBJ2-7|NA|TRBD1|TRBV13
CASSPTGAREQYF
TGTGCCAGCAGCCCAACAGGGGCGAGGGAGCAGTACTTC
>TRBJ2-3|NA|TRBD2|TRBV2
CASRVGTSGGTDTQYF
TGTGCCAGCAGAGTTGGGACTAGCGGGGGCACAGATACGCAGTATTTT
>TRBJ1-6|NA|NA|TRBV13
CASSTGSSYNSPLHF
TGTGCCAGCAGCACCGGGTCATCCTATAATTCACCCCTCCACTTT
>TRBJ1-4|NA|NA|TRBV2
CASSYGHTAATNEKLFF
TGTGCCAGCAGTTACGGCCATACAGCCGCAACTAATGAAAAACTGTTTTTT
>TRBJ1-2|NA|NA|TRBV24-1
CATSDSGRGYTF
TGTGCCACCAGTGATTCAGGGCGGGGCTACACCTTC
>TRBJ2-1|once|TRBD2|TRBV10-3
CAISSSSGGIYNEQFF
TGTGCCATCAGTTCTTCTAGCGGGGGGATCTACAATGAGCAGTTCTTC
>TRBJ1-6|NA|NA|TRBV27
CASSPARETYNSPLHF
TGTGCCAGCAGCCCAGCACGGGAAACCTATAATTCACCCCTCCACTTT
>TRBJ1-2|NA|NA|TRBV19
CASSTAVYGYTF
TGTGCCAGTAGTACCGCAGTGTACGGCTACACCTTC
>TRBJ2-1|NA|TRBD2|TRBV2
CASSASRSGSTYNEQFF
TGTGCCAGCAGTGCGTCCCGGAGCGGGAGTACCTACAATGAGCAGTTCTTC
>TRBJ2-2|NA|NA|TRBV12-2
CASRPGLAGASGELFF
TGTGCAAGTCGTCCGGGACTAGCGGGAGCTTCCGGGGAGCTGTTTTTT
>TRBJ1-2|NA|TRBD1|TRBV18
CASSPTGQAYGYTF
TGTGCCAGCTCGCCTACCGGACAGGCCTATGGCTACACCTTC
>TRBJ1-1|NA|NA|TRBV27
CASSPVPSGGAFF
TGTGCCAGCAGTCCAGTTCCTTCGGGGGGAGCTTTCTTT
>TRBJ2-2|NA|NA|TRBV9
CASSERGGKLPFRELFF
TGTGCCAGCAGCGAGAGGGGGGGTAAGCTTCCCTTTAGGGAGCTGTTTTTT
>TRBJ2-7|NA|NA|TRBV27
CASRGQGSYEQYF
TGTGCCAGCAGGGGCCAGGGGTCCTACGAGCAGTACTTC
>TRBJ1-1|NA|NA|TRBV5-4
CASSRGGPNTEAFF
TGTGCCAGCAGCCGGGGGGGGCCGAACACTGAAGCTTTCTTT
>TRBJ1-5|NA|TRBD1|TRBV19
CASSKRTGNMPQHF
TGTGCCAGTAGTAAGAGGACAGGGAATATGCCCCAGCATTTT
>TRBJ2-7|NA|NA|TRBV15
CATSRDAPDEQYF
TGTGCCACCAGCAGAGATGCGCCGGACGAGCAGTACTTC
>TRBJ1-4|NA|NA|TRBV5-1
CASSQSGGEKLFF
TGCGCCAGCAGTCAAAGCGGGGGGGAAAAACTGTTTTTT
>TRBJ1-2|NA|NA|TRBV5-1
CASSLDSRAREGYTF
TGCGCCAGCAGCCTTGATAGTAGGGCGAGGGAAGGCTACACCTTC
>TRBJ1-2|NA|NA|TRBV11-3
CASSRAGVYGYTF
TGTGCCAGCAGCAGGGCAGGGGTCTATGGCTACACCTTC
>TRBJ1-5|NA|NA|TRBV28
CASSKAGSSNQPQHF
TGTGCCAGCAGTAAAGCGGGGTCAAGCAATCAGCCCCAGCATTTT
>TRBJ2-1|once|NA|TRBV2
CASSVQLTSGNEQFF
TGTGCCAGCAGTGTCCAGTTAACCTCGGGGAATGAGCAGTTCTTC
>TRBJ2-5|NA|TRBD1|TRBV6-5
CASSRQGTEETQYF
TGTGCCAGCAGCAGACAGGGGACGGAAGAGACCCAGTACTTC
>TRBJ2-1|NA|NA|TRBV18
CASSSAGNEQFF
TGTGCCAGCTCATCCGCGGGGAATGAGCAGTTCTTC
>TRBJ1-5|NA|NA|TRBV28
CASRLQGSGNQPQHF
TGTGCCAGCAGGTTACAGGGTTCAGGCAATCAGCCCCAGCATTTT
>TRBJ2-1|NA|TRBD1|TRBV7-3
CASSLVGTGDSLVVHEQFF
TGTGCCAGCAGCTTAGTGGGGACAGGGGACTCCCTAGTGGTCCATGAGCAGTTCTTC
>TRBJ1-2|NA|NA|TRBV18
CASSPPGAAVDYTF
TGTGCCAGCTCACCACCGGGGGCGGCCGTCGACTACACCTTC
>TRBJ2-7|NA|NA|TRBV3-1/TRBV3-2
CASSPASGEQYF
TGTGCCAGCAGCCCAGCCAGCGGGGAGCAGTACTTC
>TRBJ2-3|NA|NA|TRBV7-9
CASSLAGSTDTQYF
TGTGCCAGCAGCTTAGCTGGCAGCACAGATACGCAGTATTTT
>TRBJ2-5|NA|NA|TRBV4-1
CASSQDPGGGGETQYF
TGCGCCAGCAGCCAAGACCCGGGCGGAGGTGGGGAGACCCAGTACTTC
>TRBJ2-7|NA|TRBD2|TRBV7-3
CASSAGTSAGEQYF
TGTGCCAGCAGCGCCGGGACTAGCGCGGGCGAGCAGTACTTC
>TRBJ1-1|NA|NA|TRBV5-1
CATREGGMNTEAFF
TGCGCCACCCGGGAGGGCGGAATGAACACTGAAGCTTTCTTT
>TRBJ2-1|NA|NA|TRBV12-3/TRBV12-4
CASTNYNEQFF
TGTGCCAGCACCAATTACAATGAGCAGTTCTTC
>TRBJ1-2|NA|NA|TRBV25-1
CASSQGMYGYTF
TGTGCCAGCAGTCAGGGGATGTATGGCTACACCTTC
>TRBJ1-3|NA|NA|TRBV3-1/TRBV3-2
CASSLRQQGSGNTIYF
TGTGCCAGCAGCCTCCGGCAACAGGGCTCTGGAAACACCATATATTTT
>TRBJ1-4|once|TRBD1|TRBV5-1
CASKGGQGTNEKLFF
TGCGCCAGCAAAGGTGGACAGGGAACTAATGAAAAACTGTTTTTT